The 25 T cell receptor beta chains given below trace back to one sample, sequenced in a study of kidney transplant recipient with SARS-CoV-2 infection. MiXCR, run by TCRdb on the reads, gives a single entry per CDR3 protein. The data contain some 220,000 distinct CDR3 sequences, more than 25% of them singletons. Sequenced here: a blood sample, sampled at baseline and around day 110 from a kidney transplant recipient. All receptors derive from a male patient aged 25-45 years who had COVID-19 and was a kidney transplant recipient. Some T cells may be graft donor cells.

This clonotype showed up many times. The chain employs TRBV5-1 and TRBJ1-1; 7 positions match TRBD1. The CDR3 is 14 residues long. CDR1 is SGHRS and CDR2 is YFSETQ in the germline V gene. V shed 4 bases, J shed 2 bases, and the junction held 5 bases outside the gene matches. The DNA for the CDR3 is TGCGCCAGCAGCCCGAGGGGGCGAAACACTGAAGCTTTCTTT. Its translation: CASSPRGRNTEAFF.

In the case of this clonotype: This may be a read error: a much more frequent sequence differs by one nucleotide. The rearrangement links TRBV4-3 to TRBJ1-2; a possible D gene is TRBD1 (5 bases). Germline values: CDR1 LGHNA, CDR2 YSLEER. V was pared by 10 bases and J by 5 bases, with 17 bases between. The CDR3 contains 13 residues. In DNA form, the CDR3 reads TGCGCCACCTCCGCAGGGAATGCGTATGGCTACACCTTC. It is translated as CATSAGNAYGYTF.

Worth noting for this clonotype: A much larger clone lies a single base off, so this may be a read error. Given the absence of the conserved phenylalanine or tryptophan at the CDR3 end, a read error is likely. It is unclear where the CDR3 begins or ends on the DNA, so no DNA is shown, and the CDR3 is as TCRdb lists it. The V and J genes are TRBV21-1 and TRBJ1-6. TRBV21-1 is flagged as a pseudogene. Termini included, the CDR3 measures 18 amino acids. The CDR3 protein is CASSGVIATHTHNSPLHS.

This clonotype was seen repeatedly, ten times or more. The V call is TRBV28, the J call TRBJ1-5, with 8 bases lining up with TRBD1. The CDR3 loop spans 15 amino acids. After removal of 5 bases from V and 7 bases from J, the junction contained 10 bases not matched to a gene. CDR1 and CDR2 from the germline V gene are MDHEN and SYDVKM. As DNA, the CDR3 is TGTGCCAGCAGTCGAGCGGACAGGGATGAGCAGCCCCAGCATTTT. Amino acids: CASSRADRDEQPQHF.

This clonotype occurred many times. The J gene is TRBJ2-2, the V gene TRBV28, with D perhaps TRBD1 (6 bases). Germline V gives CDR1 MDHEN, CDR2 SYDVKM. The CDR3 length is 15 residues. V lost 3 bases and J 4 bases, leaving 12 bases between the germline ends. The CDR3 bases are TGTGCCAGCAGTTTTTCAGGGGATATCACCGGGGAGCTGTTTTTT. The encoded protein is CASSFSGDITGELFF. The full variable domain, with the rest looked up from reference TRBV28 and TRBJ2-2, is DVKVTQSSRYLVKRTGEKVFLECVQDMDHENMFWYRQDPGLGLRLIYFSYDVKMKEKGDIPEGYSVSREKKERFSLILESASTNQTSMYLCASSFSGDITGELFFGEGSRLTVL.

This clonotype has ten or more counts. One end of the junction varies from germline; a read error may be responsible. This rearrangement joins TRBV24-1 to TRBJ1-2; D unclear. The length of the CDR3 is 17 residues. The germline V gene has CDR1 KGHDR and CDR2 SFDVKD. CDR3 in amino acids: CATSHFNSTRKTYGYTF. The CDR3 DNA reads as TGTGCCACCAGTCATTTTAATAGTACCAGAAAGACCTATGGCTACACCTTC.

The CDR3 here is CASSLIRTGMNTEAFF. In DNA, the CDR3 is TGTGCCAGCAGTTTGATTCGGACAGGGATGAACACTGAAGCTTTCTTT. V gene TRBV12-3 or TRBV12-4 combines with J gene TRBJ1-1; 8 bases fit TRBD1. V trimming: 3 bases; J trimming: 0 bases; junction bases outside the gene matches: 6. This CDR3 is 16 amino acids long.

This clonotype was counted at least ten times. The CDR3 sequence is CASSFLTPFDRNVPNTGELFF. The CDR3 DNA is TGTGCCAGCAGCTTCCTTACCCCTTTCGACAGGAATGTCCCGAACACCGGGGAGCTGTTTTTT. This rearrangement joins TRBV5-6 to TRBJ2-2, with D tentatively TRBD1 (6 bases). The ends were cut back, 2 bases at V and 0 bases at J, with 26 bases in the middle. CDR3 length equals 21 residues. CDR1 and CDR2 from the germline V gene are SGHDT and YYEEEE.

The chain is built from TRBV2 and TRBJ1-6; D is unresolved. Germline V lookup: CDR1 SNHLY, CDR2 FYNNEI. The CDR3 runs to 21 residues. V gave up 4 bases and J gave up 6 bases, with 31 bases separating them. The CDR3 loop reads CASSGALGIGTFPRGNSPLHF. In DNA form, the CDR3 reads TGTGCCAGCAGTGGGGCATTGGGAATAGGAACTTTCCCTCGTGGTAATTCACCCCTCCACTTT. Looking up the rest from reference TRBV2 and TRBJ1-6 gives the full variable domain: EPEVTQTPSHQVTQMGQEVILRCVPISNHLYFYWYRQILGQKVEFLVSFYNNEISEKSEIFDDQFSVERPDGSNFTLKIRSTKLEDSAMYFCASSGALGIGTFPRGNSPLHFGNGTRLTVT.

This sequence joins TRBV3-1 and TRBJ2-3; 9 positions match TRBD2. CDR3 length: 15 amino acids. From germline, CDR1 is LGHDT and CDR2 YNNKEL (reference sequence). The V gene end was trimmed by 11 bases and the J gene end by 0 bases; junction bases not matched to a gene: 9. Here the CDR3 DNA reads TGTGCCGGCACCCCGACTAGCGGTAGCACAGATACGCAGTATTTT. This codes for CAGTPTSGSTDTQYF.

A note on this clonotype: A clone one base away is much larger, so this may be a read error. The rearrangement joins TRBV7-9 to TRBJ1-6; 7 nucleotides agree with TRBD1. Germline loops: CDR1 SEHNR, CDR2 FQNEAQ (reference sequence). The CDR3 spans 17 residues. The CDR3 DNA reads TGTGCCAGCAACTTAGCTAGGGACAGCTCCTATAATTCACCCCTCCACTTT. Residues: CASNLARDSSYNSPLHF.

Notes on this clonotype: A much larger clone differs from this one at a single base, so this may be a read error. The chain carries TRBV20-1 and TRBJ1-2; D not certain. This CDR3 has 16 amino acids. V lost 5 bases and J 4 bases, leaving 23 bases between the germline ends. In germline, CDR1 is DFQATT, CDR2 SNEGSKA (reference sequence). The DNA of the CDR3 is TGCAGTGCTTCCAAGTCGCCGTTTCGAAAGACCTATGGCTACACCTTC. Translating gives CSASKSPFRKTYGYTF.

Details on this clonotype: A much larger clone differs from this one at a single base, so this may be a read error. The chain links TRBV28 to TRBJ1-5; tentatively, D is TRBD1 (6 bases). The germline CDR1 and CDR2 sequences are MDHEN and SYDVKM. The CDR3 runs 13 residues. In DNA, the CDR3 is TGTGCCGGCAGGACAGCATTCAATCAGCCCCAGCATTTT. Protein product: CAGRTAFNQPQHF.

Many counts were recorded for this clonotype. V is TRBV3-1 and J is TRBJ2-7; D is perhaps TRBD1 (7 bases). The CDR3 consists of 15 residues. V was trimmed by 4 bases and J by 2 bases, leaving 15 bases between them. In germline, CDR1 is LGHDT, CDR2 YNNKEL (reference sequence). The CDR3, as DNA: TGTGCCAGCAGCCGCGGGACAGTTAAAACCTACGAGCAGTACTTC. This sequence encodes CASSRGTVKTYEQYF.

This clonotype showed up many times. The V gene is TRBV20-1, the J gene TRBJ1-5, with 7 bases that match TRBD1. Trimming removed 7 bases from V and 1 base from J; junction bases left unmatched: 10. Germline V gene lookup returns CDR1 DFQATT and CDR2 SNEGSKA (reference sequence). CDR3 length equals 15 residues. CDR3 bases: TGCAGTGTGCCTGGGTTGGACAGGAGCAATCAGCCCCAGCATTTT. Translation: CSVPGLDRSNQPQHF.

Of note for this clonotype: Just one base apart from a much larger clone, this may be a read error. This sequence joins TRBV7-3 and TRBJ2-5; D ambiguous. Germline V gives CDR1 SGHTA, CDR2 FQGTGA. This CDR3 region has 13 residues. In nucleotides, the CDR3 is TGTGCCAGCAGCTTAACTTACCAAGAGACCCGGTACTTC. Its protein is CASSLTYQETRYF.

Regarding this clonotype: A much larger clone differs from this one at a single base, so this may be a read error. CDR3 protein: CASSPPGLVGEQHF. The CDR3 DNA sequence: TGTGCCAGCAGCCCCCCCGGACTGGTAGGCGAGCAGCACTTC. J is TRBJ2-1 and V is TRBV3-2; the table's D call, TRBD2, has no DNA check behind it. TRBV3-2 has pseudogene status. The CDR3 runs 14 residues.

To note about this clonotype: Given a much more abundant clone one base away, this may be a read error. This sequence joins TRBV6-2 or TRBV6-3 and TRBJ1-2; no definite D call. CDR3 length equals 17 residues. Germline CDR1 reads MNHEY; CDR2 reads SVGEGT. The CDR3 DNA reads TGTGCCAGCGGTACATACAGCTGCATCGGAAAGACCTATGGCCACACCTTC. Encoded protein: CASGTYSCIGKTYGHTF.

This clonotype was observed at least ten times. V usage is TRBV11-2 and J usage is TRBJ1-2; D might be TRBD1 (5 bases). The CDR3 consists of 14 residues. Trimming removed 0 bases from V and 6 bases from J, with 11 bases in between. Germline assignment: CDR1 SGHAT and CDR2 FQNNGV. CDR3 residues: CASSLDVQGHGYTF. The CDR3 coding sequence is TGTGCCAGCAGCTTAGATGTGCAGGGCCATGGCTACACCTTC.

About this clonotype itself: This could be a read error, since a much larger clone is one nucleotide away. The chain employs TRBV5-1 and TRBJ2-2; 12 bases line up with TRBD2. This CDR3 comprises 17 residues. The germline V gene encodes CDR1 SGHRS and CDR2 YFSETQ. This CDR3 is CSSSLVLAGGPTGELFF. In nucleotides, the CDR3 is TGCTCCAGCAGCTTGGTTCTAGCGGGAGGGCCCACCGGGGAGCTGTTTTTT. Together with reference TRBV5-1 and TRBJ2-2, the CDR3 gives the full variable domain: KAGVTQTPRYLIKTRGQQVTLSCSPISGHRSVSWYQQTPGQGLQFLFEYFSETQRNKGNFPGRFSGRQFSNSRSEMNVSTLELGDSALYLCSSSLVLAGGPTGELFFGEGSRLTVL.

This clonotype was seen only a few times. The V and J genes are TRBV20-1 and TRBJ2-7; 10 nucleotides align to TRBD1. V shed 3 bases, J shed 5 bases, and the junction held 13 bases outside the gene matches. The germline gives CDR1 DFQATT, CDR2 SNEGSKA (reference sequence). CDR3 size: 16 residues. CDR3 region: CSASPPPGTGDHEQYF. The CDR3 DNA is TGCAGTGCTAGTCCTCCCCCCGGGACAGGGGACCACGAGCAGTACTTC.

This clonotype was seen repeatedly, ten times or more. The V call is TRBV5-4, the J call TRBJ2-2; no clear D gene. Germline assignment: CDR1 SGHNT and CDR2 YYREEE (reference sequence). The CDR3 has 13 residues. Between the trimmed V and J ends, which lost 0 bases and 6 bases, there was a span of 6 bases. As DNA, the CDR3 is TGTGCCAGCAGCTTGGTGGGCGCCGGGGAGCTGTTTTTT. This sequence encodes CASSLVGAGELFF.

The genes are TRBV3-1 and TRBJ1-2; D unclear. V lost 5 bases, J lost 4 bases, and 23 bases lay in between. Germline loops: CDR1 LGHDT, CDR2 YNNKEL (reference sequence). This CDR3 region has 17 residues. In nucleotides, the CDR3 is TGTGCCAGCAGCATCAAGTGCACCCTTCGAAAGACCTATGGCTACACCTTC. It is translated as CASSIKCTLRKTYGYTF.

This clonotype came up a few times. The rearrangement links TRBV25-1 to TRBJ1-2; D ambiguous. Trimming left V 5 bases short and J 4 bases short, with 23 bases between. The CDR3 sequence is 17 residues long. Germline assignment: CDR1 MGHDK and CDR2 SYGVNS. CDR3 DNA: TGTGCCAGCAGTACACGGGGAGAACTGGGAAAGACCTATGGCTACACCTTC. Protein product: CASSTRGELGKTYGYTF.

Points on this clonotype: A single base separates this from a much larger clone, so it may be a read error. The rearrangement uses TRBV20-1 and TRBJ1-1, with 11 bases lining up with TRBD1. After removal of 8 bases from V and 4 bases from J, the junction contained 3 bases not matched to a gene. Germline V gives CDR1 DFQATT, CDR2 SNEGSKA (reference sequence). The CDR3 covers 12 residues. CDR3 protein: CSTGQGATEAFF. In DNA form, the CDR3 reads TGCAGTACTGGACAGGGGGCCACTGAAGCTTTCTTT.